This T cell receptor beta chain comes out of a study of CD8 T cells in ankylosing spondylitis. Whole-study results and caveats: Prior literature has documented some motif variants in synovial fluid and blood from reactive arthritis. The authors reported significant enrichment of disease-linked clones in matched ankylosing spondylitis synovial fluid. Disease-associated clones were CD8+ and fairly uncommon in peripheral blood. Ankylosing spondylitis blood appeared to be characterized by a TCR beta motif of under ten highly homologous variants.

This clonotype was counted a few times. Its antigen is not identified. With molecular barcodes, quantitative 5'-RACE was used to make the TCR beta libraries. TCRdb analysed the 5' RACE reads with MiXCR anew, one entry per CDR3 protein. Here the sample spans roughly 700,000 distinct CDR3 sequences, around 20% being singletons. Germline V gene lookup returns CDR1 MGHDK and CDR2 SYGVNS. The CDR3 runs 15 residues. Trimming stripped 8 bases from V and 3 bases from J, with 19 bases between. The sequencing sample was made of blood, either unsorted or a sorted T cell fraction (not recorded which). The sequence derives from a male donor with ankylosing spondylitis. The chain combines TRBV25-1 with TRBJ2-5; D may correspond to TRBD1 or TRBD2 (7 bases each). The CDR3 spells CASGRSGGAKETQYF. The CDR3 region has the DNA TGTGCCAGCGGAAGATCAGGGGGGGCCAAAGAGACCCAGTACTTC. The full variable domain, completed using reference TRBV25-1 and TRBJ2-5, is EADIYQTPRYLVIGTGKKITLECSQTMGHDKMYWYQQDPGMELHLIHYSYGVNSTEKGDLSSESTVSRIRTEHFPLTLESARPSHTSQYLCASGRSGGAKETQYFGPGTRLLVL.